The clone carrying this TCR beta chain was found many times. Its antigen is unidentified. From germline, CDR1 is ENHRY and CDR2 SYGVKD. Trimming shortened V by 3 bases and J by 2 bases, and 4 bases separated the two germline ends. There are 12 residues in the CDR3. This entry comes from a study of T cell repertoires in cytomegalovirus infection. At the level of the study: Matching HLA type, along with CMV infection, was indicated by public TCR beta signatures. Study observations and caveats: There were HLA-C-restricted CMV-specific TCR beta clonotypes dominating the ex vivo response.

One entry per CDR3 protein results from TCRdb running MiXCR on the reads. Of some 680,000 distinct CDR3 sequences listed, approximately 34% are singletons. The sequence was obtained from a human donor in good health (CMV status not recorded). Some clones in this sample may be carry-over from other donors' samples. Sequenced material: PBMCs. The chain has TRBV10-3 and TRBJ1-2; the D is unclear. CDR3 sequence: CAISERNYGYTF. Written as DNA, the CDR3 is TGTGCCATCAGTGAACGGAACTATGGCTACACCTTC.